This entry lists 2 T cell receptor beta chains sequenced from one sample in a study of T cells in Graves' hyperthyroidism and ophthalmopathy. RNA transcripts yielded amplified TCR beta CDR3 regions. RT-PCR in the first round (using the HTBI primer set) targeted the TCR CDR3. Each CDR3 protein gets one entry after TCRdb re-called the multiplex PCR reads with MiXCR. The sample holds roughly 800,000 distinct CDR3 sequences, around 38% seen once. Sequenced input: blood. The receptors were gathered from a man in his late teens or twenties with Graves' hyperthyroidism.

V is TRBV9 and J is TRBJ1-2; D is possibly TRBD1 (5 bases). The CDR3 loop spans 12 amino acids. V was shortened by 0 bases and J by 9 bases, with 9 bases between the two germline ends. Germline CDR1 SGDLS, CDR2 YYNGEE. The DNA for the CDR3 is TGTGCCAGCAGCGTAGAGGGGATGCGCTACACCTTC. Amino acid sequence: CASSVEGMRYTF.

The chain's CDR3 is CASSFRGMGYEQYF. CDR3 nucleotide sequence: TGCGCCAGCAGCTTCCGGGGTATGGGCTACGAGCAGTACTTC. The chain has TRBV5-1 and TRBJ2-7, with D possibly being TRBD2 (5 bases). The CDR3 runs 14 residues. V was pared by 2 bases and J by 3 bases, with 12 bases between. Per germline, CDR1 SGHRS and CDR2 YFSETQ.